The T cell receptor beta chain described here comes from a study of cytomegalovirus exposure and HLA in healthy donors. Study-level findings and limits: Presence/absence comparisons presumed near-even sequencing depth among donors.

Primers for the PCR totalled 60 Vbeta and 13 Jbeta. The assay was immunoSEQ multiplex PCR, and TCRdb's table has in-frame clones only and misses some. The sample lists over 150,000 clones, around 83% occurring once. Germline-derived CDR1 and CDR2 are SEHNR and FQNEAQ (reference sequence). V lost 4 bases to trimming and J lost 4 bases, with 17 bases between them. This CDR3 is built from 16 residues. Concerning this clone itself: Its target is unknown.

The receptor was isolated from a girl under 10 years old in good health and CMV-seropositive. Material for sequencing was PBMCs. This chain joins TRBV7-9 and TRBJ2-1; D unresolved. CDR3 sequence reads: CASSSPARLSYNEQFF. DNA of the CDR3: TGTGCCAGCAGCTCCCCGGCGCGACTTAGTTACAATGAGCAGTTCTTC.